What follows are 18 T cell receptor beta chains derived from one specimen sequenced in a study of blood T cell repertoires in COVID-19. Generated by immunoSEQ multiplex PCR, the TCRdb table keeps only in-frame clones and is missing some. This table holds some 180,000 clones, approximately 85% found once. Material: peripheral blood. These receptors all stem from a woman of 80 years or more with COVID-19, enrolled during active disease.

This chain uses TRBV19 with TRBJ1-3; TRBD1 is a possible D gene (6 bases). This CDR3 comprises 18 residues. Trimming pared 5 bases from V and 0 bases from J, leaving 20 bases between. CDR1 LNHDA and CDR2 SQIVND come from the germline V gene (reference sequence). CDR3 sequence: CASSARVLQGASGNTIYF. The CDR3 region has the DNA TGTGCCAGTAGTGCCCGGGTCTTACAGGGAGCCTCTGGAAACACCATATATTTT.

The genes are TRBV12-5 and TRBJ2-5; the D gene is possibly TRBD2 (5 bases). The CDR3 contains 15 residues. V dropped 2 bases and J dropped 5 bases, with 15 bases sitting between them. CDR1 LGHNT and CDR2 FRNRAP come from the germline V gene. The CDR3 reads CASGLIPTGYETQYF. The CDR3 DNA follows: TGTGCTAGTGGTTTGATACCGACGGGGTACGAGACCCAGTACTTC.

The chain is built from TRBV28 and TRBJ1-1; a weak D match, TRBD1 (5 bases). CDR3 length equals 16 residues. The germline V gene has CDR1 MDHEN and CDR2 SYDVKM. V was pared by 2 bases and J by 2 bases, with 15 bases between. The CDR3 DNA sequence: TGTGCCAGCAGTTTAGTTGACAGACGGACAAACACTGAAGCTTTCTTT. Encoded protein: CASSLVDRRTNTEAFF. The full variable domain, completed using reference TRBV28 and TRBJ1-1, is DVKVTQSSRYLVKRTGEKVFLECVQDMDHENMFWYRQDPGLGLRLIYFSYDVKMKEKGDIPEGYSVSREKKERFSLILESASTNQTSMYLCASSLVDRRTNTEAFFGQGTRLTVV.

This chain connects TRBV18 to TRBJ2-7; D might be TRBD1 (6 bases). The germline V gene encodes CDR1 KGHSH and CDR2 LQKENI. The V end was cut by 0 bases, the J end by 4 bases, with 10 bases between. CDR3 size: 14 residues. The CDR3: CASSPPPGEYEQYF. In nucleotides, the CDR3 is TGTGCCAGCTCACCACCCCCAGGGGAGTACGAGCAGTACTTC.

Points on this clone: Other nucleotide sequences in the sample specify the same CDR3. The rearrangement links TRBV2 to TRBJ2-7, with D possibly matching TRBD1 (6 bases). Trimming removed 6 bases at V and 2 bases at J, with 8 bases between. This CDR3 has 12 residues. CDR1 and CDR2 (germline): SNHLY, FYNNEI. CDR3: CASRDRAYEQYF. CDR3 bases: TGTGCCAGCAGGGACAGAGCCTACGAGCAGTACTTC.

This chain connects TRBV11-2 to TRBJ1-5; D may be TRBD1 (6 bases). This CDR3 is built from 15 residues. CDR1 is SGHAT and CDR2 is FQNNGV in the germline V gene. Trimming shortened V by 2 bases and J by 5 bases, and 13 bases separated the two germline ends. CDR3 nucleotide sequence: TGTGCCAGCAGCTTACAGCCAGGGGCCCATCAGCCCCAGCATTTT. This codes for CASSLQPGAHQPQHF.

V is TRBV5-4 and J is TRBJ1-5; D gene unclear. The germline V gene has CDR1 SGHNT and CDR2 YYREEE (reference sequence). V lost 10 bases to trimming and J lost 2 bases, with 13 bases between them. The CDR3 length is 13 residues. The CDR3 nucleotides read TGTGCCGTAGTGGGAGCTGGCAATCAGCCCCAGCATTTT. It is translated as CAVVGAGNQPQHF.

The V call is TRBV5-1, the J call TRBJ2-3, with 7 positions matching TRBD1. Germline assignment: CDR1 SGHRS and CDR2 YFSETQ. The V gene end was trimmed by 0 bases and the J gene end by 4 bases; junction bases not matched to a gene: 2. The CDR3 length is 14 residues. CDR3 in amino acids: CASSLDRGADTQYF. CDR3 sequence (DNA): TGCGCCAGCAGCTTGGACAGGGGTGCAGATACGCAGTATTTT.

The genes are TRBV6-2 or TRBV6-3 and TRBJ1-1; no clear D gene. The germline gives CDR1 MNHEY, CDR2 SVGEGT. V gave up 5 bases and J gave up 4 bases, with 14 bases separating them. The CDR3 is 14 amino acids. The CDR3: CASSKARGSTEAFF. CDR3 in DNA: TGTGCCAGCAGTAAGGCCCGCGGGAGCACTGAAGCTTTCTTT.

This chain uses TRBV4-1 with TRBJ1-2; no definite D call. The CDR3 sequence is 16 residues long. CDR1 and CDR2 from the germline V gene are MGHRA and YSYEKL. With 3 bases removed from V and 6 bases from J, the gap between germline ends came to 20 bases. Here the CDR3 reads CASSQKEQSTHHGYTF. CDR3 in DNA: TGCGCCAGCAGCCAGAAGGAACAGTCAACCCACCATGGCTACACCTTC.

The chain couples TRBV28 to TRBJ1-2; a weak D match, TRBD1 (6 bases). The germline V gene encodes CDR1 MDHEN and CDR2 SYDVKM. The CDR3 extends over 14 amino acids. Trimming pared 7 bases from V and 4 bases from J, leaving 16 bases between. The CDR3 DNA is TGTGCCAGCAACCTATACAGGGCCGGCTATGGCTACACCTTC. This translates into CASNLYRAGYGYTF.

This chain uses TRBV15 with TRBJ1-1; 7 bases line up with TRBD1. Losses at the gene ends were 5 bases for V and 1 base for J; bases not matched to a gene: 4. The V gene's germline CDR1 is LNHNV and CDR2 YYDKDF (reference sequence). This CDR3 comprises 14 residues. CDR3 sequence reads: CATSGRTGNTEAFF. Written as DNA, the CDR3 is TGTGCCACCAGCGGTAGGACAGGGAACACTGAAGCTTTCTTT.

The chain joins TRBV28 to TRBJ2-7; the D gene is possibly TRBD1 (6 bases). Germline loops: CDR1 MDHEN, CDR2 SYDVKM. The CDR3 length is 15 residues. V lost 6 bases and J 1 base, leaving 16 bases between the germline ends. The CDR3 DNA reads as TGTGCCAGCAGAGGACAGTCTGCGGGTTCCTACGAGCAGTACTTC. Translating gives CASRGQSAGSYEQYF.

The CDR3 DNA is TGTGCCAGCAGTTTAGCGCTAGGCCAGCCCCAGCATTTT. Its protein product is CASSLALGQPQHF. V and J are TRBV12-3 or TRBV12-4 and TRBJ1-5; D uncertain. V lost 0 bases and J lost 7, with 7 bases in between. This CDR3 comprises 13 residues.

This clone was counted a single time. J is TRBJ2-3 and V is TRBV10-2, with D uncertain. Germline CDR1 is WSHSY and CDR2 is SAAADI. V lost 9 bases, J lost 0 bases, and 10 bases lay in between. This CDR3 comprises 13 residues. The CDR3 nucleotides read TGCGCCAGTTTACCGACTAGCACAGATACGCAGTATTTT. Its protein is CASLPTSTDTQYF.

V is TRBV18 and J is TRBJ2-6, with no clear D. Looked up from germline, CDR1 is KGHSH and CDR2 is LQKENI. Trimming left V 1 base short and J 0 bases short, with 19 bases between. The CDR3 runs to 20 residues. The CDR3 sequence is CASSPLLRPGGSSGANVLTF. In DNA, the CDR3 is TGTGCCAGCTCACCACTTCTCCGGCCTGGCGGAAGCTCTGGGGCCAACGTCCTGACTTTC.

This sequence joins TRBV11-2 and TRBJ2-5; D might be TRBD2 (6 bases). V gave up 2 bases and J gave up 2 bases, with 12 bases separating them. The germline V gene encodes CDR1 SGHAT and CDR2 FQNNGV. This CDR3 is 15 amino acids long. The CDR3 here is CASSLWVAVQETQYF. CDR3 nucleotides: TGTGCCAGCAGCTTATGGGTAGCGGTTCAAGAGACCCAGTACTTC.

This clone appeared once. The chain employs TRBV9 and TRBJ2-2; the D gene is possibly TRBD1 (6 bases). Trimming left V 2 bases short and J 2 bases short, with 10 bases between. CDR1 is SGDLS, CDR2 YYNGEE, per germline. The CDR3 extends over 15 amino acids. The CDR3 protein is CASSVGAINTGELFF. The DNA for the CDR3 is TGTGCCAGCAGCGTGGGGGCTATTAACACCGGGGAGCTGTTTTTT.